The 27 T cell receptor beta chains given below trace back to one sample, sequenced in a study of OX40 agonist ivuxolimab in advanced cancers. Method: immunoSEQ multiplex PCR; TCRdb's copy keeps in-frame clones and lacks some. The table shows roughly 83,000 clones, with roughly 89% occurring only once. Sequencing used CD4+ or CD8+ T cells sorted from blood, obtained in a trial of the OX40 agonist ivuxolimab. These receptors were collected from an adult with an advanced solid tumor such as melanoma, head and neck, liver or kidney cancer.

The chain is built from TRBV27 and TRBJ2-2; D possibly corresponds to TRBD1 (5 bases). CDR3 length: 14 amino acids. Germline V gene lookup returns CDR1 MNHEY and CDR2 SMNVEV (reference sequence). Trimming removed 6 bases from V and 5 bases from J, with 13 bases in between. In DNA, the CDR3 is TGTGCCAGCAGAGGAACAGGTTTAACCGGGGAGCTGTTTTTT. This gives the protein CASRGTGLTGELFF.

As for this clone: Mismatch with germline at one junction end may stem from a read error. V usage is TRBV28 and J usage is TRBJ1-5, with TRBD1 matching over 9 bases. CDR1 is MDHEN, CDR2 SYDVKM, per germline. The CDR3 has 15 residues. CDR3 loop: CASTSGQGSKQPQHF. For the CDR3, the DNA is TGTGCCAGCACCTCCGGACAGGGGAGCAAGCAGCCCCAGCATTTT.

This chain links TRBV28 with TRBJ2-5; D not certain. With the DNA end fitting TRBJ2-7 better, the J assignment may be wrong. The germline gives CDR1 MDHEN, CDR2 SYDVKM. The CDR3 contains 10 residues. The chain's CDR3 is CASSDYEQYF. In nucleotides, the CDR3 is TGTGCCAGCAGTGACTACGAGCAGTACTTC.

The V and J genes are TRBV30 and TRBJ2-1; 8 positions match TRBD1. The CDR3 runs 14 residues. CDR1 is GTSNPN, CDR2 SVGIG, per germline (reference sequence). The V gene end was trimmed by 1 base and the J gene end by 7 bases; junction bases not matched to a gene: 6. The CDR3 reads CAWSAGTGPNEQFF. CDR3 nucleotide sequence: TGTGCCTGGAGTGCAGGGACAGGCCCTAATGAGCAGTTCTTC.

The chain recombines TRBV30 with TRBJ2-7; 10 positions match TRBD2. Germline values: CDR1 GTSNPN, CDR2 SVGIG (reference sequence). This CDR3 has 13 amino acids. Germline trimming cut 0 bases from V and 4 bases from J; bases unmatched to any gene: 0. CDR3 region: CAWSVLAGYEQYF. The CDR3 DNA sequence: TGTGCCTGGAGTGTACTAGCGGGGTACGAGCAGTACTTC.

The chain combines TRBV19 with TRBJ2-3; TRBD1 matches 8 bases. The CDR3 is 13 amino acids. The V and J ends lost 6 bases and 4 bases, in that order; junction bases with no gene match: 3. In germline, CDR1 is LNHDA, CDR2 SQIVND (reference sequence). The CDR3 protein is CASRDRGADTQYF. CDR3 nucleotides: TGTGCCAGTAGAGACAGGGGCGCAGATACGCAGTATTTT.

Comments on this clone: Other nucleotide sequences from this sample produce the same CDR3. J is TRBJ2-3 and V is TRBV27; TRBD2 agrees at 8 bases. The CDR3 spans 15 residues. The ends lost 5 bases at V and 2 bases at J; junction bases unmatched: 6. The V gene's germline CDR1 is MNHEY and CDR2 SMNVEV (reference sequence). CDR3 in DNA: TGTGCCAGCAGTCCAACTAGCGGCCCCACAGATACGCAGTATTTT. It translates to CASSPTSGPTDTQYF.

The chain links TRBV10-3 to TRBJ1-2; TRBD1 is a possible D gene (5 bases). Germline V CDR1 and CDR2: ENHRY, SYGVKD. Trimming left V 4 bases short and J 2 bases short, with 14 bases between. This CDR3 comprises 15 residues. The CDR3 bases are TGTGCCATCAGTGGTCCCCGGGGCGTGAACTATGGCTACACCTTC. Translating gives CAISGPRGVNYGYTF.

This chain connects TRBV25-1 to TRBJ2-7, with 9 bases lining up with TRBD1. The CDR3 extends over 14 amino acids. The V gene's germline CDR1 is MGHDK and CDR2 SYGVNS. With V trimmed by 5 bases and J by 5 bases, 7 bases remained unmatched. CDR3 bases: TGTGCCAGCAGTCGCGGGACAGGGCGACACGAGCAGTACTTC. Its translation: CASSRGTGRHEQYF.

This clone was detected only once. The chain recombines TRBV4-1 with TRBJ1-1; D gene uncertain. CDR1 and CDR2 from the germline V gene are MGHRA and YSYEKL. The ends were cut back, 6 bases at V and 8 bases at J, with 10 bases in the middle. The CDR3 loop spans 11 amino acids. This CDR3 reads CASSRGLEAFF. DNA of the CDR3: TGCGCCAGCAGTCGCGGCCTCGAAGCTTTCTTT.

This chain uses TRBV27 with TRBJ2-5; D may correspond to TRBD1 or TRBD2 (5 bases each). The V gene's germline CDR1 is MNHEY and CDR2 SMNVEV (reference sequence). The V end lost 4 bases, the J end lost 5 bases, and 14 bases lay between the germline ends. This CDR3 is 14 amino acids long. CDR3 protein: CASSSGWGWETQYF. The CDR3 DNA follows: TGTGCCAGCAGTTCGGGGTGGGGGTGGGAGACCCAGTACTTC.

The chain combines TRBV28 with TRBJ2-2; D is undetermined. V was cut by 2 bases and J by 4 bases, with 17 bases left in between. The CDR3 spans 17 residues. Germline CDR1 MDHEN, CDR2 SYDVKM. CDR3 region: CASSLIPWAVFTGELFF. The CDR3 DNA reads TGTGCCAGCAGTTTAATTCCATGGGCAGTTTTCACCGGGGAGCTGTTTTTT.

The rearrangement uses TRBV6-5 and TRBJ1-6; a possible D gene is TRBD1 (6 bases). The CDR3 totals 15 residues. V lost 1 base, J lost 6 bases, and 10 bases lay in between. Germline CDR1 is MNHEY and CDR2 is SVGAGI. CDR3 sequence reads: CASSYLGASNSPLHF. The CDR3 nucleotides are TGTGCCAGCAGTTACTTGGGGGCCTCTAATTCACCCCTCCACTTT.

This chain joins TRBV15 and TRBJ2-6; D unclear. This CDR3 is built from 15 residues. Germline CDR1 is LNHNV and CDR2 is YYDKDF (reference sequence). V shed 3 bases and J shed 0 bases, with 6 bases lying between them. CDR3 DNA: TGTGCCACCAGCAGTCCCCCCTCTGGGGCCAACGTCCTGACTTTC. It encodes CATSSPPSGANVLTF.

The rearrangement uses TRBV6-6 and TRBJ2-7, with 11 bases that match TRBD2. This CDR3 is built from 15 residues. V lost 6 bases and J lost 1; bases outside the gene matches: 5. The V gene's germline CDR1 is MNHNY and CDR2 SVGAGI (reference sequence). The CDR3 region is CASRPLAGGSYEQYF. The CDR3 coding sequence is TGTGCCAGCAGACCATTAGCGGGGGGGTCCTACGAGCAGTACTTC.

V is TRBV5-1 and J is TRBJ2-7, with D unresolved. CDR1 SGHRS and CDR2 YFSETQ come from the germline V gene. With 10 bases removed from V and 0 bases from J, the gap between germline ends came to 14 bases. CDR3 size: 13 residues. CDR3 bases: TGCGCCGGACCCACCCCCCGCTCCTACGAGCAGTACTTC. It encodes CAGPTPRSYEQYF.

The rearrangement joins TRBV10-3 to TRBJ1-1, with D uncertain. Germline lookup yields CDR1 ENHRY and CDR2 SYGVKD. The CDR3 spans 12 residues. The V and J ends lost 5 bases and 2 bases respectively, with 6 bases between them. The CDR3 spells CAISWDNTEAFF. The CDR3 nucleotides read TGTGCCATCAGTTGGGATAACACTGAAGCTTTCTTT.

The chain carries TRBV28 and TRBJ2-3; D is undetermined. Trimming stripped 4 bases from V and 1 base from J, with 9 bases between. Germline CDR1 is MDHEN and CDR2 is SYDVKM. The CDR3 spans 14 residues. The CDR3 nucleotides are TGTGCCAGCAGTTCCATTACCCGCACAGATACGCAGTATTTT. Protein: CASSSITRTDTQYF.

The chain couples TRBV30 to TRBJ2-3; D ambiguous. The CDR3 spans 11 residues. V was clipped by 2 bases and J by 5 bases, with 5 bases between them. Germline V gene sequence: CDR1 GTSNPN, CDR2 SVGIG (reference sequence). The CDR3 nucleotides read TGTGCCTGGAGTTCGGAAGATACGCAGTATTTT. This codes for CAWSSEDTQYF.

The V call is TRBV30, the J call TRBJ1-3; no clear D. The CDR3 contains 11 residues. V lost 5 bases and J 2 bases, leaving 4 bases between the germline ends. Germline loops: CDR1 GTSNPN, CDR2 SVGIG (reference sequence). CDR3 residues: CAWGPGNTIYF. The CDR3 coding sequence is TGTGCCTGGGGACCTGGAAACACCATATATTTT. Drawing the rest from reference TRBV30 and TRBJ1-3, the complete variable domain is SQTIHQWPATLVQPVGSPLSLECTVEGTSNPNLYWYRQAAGRGLQLLFYSVGIGQISSEVPQNLSASRPQDRQFILSSKKLLLSDSGFYLCAWGPGNTIYFGEGSWLTVV.

CDR3 region: CASSLDSRVTGSSGANVLTF. The CDR3 DNA sequence: TGTGCCAGCAGCCTGGATTCCCGGGTTACAGGCTCCTCTGGGGCCAACGTCCTGACTTTC. This sequence joins TRBV7-8 and TRBJ2-6; possibly TRBD1 for D (5 bases). This CDR3 spans 20 amino acids. The germline V gene has CDR1 SGHVS and CDR2 FQNEAQ. Trimming pared 5 bases from V and 0 bases from J, leaving 23 bases between.

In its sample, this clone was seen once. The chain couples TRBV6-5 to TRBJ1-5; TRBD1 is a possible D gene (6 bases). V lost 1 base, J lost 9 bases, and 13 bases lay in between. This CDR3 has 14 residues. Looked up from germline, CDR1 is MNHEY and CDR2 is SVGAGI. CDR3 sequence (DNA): TGTGCCAGCAGTTACTTACAGGGAGCGGGGCCCCAGCATTTT. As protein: CASSYLQGAGPQHF.

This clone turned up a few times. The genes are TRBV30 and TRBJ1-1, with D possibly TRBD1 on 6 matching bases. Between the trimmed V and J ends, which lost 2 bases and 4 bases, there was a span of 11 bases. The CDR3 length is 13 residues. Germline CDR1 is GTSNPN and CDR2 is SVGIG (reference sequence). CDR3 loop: CAWSNGGVTEAFF. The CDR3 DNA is TGTGCCTGGAGTAATGGGGGCGTCACTGAAGCTTTCTTT.

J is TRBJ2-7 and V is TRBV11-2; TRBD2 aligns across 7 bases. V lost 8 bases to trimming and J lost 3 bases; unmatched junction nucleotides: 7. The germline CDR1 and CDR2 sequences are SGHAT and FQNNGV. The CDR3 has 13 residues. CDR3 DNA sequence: TGTGCCAGCTGGGGGGGGGACCTCTACGAGCAGTACTTC. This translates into CASWGGDLYEQYF.

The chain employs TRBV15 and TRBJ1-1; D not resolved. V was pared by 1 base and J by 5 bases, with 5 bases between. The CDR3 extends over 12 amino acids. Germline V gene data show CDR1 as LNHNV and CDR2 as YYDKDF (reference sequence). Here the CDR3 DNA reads TGTGCCACCAGCAGAGTGGGTACTGAAGCTTTCTTT. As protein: CATSRVGTEAFF.

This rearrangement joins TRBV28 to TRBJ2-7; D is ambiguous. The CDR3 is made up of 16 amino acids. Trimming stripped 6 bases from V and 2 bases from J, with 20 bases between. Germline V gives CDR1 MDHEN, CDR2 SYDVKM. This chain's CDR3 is CASSYLRGYRAYEQYF. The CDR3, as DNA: TGTGCCAGCAGCTACCTCCGCGGTTATAGGGCCTACGAGCAGTACTTC.

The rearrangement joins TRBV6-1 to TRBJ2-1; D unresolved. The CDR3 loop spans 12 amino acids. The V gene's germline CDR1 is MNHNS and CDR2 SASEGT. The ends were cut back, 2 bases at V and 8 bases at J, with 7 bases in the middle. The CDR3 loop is CASSELWDEQFF. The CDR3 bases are TGTGCCAGCAGTGAACTGTGGGATGAGCAGTTCTTC.